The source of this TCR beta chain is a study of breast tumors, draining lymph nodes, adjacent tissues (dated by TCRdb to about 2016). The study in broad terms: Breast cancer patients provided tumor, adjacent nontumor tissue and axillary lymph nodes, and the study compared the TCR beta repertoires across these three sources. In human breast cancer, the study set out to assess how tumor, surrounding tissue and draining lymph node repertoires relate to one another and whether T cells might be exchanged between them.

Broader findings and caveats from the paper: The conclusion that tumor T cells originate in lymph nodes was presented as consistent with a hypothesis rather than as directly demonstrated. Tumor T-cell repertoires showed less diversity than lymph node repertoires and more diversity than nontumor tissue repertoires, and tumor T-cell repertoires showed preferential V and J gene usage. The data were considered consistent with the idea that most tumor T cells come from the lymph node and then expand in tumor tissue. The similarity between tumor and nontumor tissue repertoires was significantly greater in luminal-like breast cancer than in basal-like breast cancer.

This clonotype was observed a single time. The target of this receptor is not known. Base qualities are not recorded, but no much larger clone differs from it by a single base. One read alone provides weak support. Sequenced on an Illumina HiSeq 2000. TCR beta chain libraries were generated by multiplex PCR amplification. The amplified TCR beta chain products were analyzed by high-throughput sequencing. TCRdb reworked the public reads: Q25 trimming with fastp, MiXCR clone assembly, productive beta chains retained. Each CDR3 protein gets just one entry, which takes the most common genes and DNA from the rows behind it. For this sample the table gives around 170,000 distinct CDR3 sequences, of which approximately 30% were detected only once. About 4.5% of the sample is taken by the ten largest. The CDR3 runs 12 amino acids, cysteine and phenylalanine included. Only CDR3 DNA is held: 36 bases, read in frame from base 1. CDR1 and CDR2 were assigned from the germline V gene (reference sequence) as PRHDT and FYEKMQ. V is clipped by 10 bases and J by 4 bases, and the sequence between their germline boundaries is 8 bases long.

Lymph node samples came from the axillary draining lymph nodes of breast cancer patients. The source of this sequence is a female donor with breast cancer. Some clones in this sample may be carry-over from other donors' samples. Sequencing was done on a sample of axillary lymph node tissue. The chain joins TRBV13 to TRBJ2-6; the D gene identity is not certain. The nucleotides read TGTGCCACCAGTATCGGGGCCAACGTCCTGACTTTC. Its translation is CATSIGANVLTF.